Given below is one TCR beta chain in context. Its antigen remains undetermined. Per-base qualities were not stored, and no clone one base away is much larger. After removal of 2 bases from V and 5 bases from J, the junction retains 4 bases not matched to a gene. Taken from cysteine to phenylalanine, the CDR3 has 15 residues. The only DNA kept is the CDR3, 45 bases in frame from the first base. Looking up the germline V gene yields CDR1 KGHSH and CDR2 LQKENI. This sample stems from a study of T cell responses to AZD1222 COVID-19 vaccine (dated by TCRdb to about 2021). Describing the broader study: A total of approximately 250 trial participants underwent TCR sequencing, of whom 207 had received two doses of AZD1222 and 26 had received two doses of the MenACWY control vaccine. Trial participants were enrolled by age into subgroups of 18-55, 56-69 and 70-plus years, and around 150, 28 and 57 TCR-sequenced participants, respectively, were included in these subgroups. Study-wide conclusions, independent of this receptor: Vaccine-associated CD4 TCRs spanned the whole spike protein, with dominant responses in regions 160-218 and 743-854. Conclusions about previously exposed vaccinees are limited because only a handful of AZD1222 recipients were SARS-CoV-2 seropositive at baseline. In the small 56-69-year group, the increase in depth fell short of significance, most likely because of low power. Because no samples from the day 14 peak response were available, repertoires could be characterized only after the peak T cell response. Reportedly, almost half of the unique spike-specific TCRs recognized epitopes lying outside the regions that are mutated in the B.1.351 and B.1.1.7 variants. Participants were mostly white British, with more females than males. The authors suggested clonal diversity may have been underestimated. A significant rise in spike-specific TCR breadth and depth was observed after two AZD1222 doses relative to day 0 and relative to MenACWY recipients.

Sample time point, as interpreted from the label and publication: about 28 days (+/-7) after the second vaccine dose. AZD1222 recipients given second doses at about 4 weeks or at about 12 weeks were pooled, since spike-specific TCR depth and breadth were not found to differ between the two schedules. Vaccinee samples came from UK trials COV001 and COV002, including a single-blind randomized controlled phase 2/3 trial of AZD1222 (ChAdOx1 nCoV-19) in healthy adults. For TCRbeta chain sequencing, PBMC samples from trial participants were taken at day 0 and at day 28 after the second dose. The CDR3 regions of human TCRbeta chains were analyzed by immunosequencing. The original pipeline was this. Repertoire TCRs were matched against a reference library of SARS-CoV-2-specific TCRs generated with the MIRA antigen-specificity platform. Breadth was defined as the fraction of unique TCRs that were SARS-CoV-2-associated. Depth was defined as the fraction of total T cells that were SARS-CoV-2-associated. Each spike-specific TCR was assigned to its reactive spike region and to a CD4 or CD8 class using the MIRA data. Log10-transformed breadth and depth values were compared by one-way ANOVA with Sidak's multiple comparisons tests. TCRdb retrieved this table from immuneACCESS and kept in-frame rearrangements only. Not all clones are present; in checked studies, unresolved V genes account for under half, and no reason is known for the remainder. V and J calls and clone size are given by that table; D and trimming were obtained from the DNA. The sample table lists over 150,000 clones, 85% to 90% of them with a count of one. The ten largest clones represent about 4.3% of the sample.

The sequence joins TRBV18 to TRBJ2-1; TRBD1 aligns with 9 central bases. The source is an adult who received the AZD1222 COVID-19 vaccine. Sequencing used peripheral blood, obtained 28 days after the second AZD1222 dose. The DNA is as follows: TGTGCCAGCTCACCAGGGACAGGGTTGAACAATGAGCAGTTCTTC. Translation gives CASSPGTGLNNEQFF.